This T cell receptor beta chain emerged from a study of blood T cells in healthy people across ages. CDR1 MNHEY and CDR2 SVGEGT come from the germline V gene. With V trimmed by 9 bases and J by 5 bases, 11 bases remained unmatched. The CDR3 totals 14 residues. Combining a sample-barcoded 5' primer with a J-beta primer mix, a second PCR ran for roughly 7 to 12 cycles. CDR3-containing paired-end reads numbered at least 3 million in each sample. MiXCR, run by TCRdb on the 5' RACE reads, gives a single entry per CDR3 protein. The data contain 1.5 million to 2 million distinct CDR3 sequences, 40% to 55% of them seen just once; the ten biggest clones take up over 2%.

The sequenced sample was blood. The chain couples TRBV6-2 or TRBV6-3 to TRBJ2-7, with 9 positions matching TRBD1. The receptor's source is a woman aged 40 to 55 in good health. In nucleotides, the CDR3 is TGTGCCAGTAAACGTTCCGGGACAGGGAACGAGCAGTACTTC. This sequence encodes CASKRSGTGNEQYF.